Here is one TCR beta chain with its context. The antigen remains unidentified. Assay execution proceeded at the deep level. In the source study's methods: ImmunoSEQ only sent back junction sequences with no quality scores, so filtering was done differently. Sequencing was performed with immunoSEQ multiplex PCR; in TCRdb, only in-frame clones are kept and a portion is missing. That table is the source of V, J and clone size, and D and trimming were worked out from the DNA. The sample comprises some 2.1 million clones, about 95% of which are singletons, and 0.1% to 0.15% rests with the top ten. CDR1 and CDR2 from the germline V gene are ENHRY and SYGVKD. V lost 2 bases to trimming and J lost 7 bases; unmatched junction nucleotides: 5. This CDR3 comprises 14 residues. The data originate from a study of shared clonotypes between healthy human individuals. General study results and limits: An anticipated effect of sequencing depth on clonotype sharing among donors was recognized. Memory subsets generally showed lower estimated richness than naive subsets.

This clonotype originated in a man between 18 and 29 years old in good health. The gene calls are TRBV10-3 and TRBJ1-5; the match to TRBD1 covers 7 bases. What was sequenced was naive CD4+ T cells sorted from blood. The sample's subset: CD45RA+ positively selected. CDR3 region: CAISEDRVGQPQHF. As DNA, the CDR3 is TGTGCCATCAGTGAGGACAGGGTGGGACAGCCCCAGCATTTT.